This TCR beta chain was recorded in a study of blood T cell repertoires in COVID-19. Sequenced by immunoSEQ multiplex PCR; TCRdb stores in-frame clones only, minus some. The sample has 30,000 to 40,000 clones, approximately 85% seen once. The trim removed 4 bases at V and 0 bases at J, leaving 14 bases unmatched. CDR1 and CDR2 (germline): MNHEY, SVGEGT. The CDR3 consists of 19 residues. The sequence came from a man aged 55 to 70 with active or convalescent COVID-19. This sequence joins TRBV6-2 or TRBV6-3 and TRBJ2-1, with 8 bases fitting TRBD2. The sequencing input was peripheral blood. CDR3 in amino acids: CASSSIPGLDESSYNEQFF. The CDR3 coding sequence is TGTGCCAGCAGTTCGATCCCGGGACTAGACGAAAGCTCCTACAATGAGCAGTTCTTC.